This paragraph reports one T cell receptor (beta chain). V was clipped by 4 bases and J by 5 bases, with 22 bases between them. This CDR3 has 16 amino acids. Germline CDR1 and CDR2: SGHDT and YYEEEE. The sample is drawn from a study of cytomegalovirus exposure and HLA in healthy donors. The primer mix had 60 Vbeta and 13 Jbeta primers. Assay used: immunoSEQ multiplex PCR; TCRdb lists only in-frame clones, some missing. The sample lists approximately 280,000 clones, about nine tenths seen once, with 3.5% to 4.5% in the top ten. The sequencing input was PBMCs. The V gene is TRBV5-6, the J gene TRBJ2-7; TRBD2 might be the D (6 bases). The receptor was isolated from a man aged 40-55 years in good health and CMV-seropositive. CDR3 in DNA: TGTGCCAGCAGCCCCCCGTTCGGGCGGGGTGGAAACGAGCAGTACTTC. Translation gives CASSPPFGRGGNEQYF. Variable domain in full (rest from reference TRBV5-6 and TRBJ2-7): DAGVTQSPTHLIKTRGQQVTLRCSPKSGHDTVSWYQQALGQGPQFIFQYYEEEERQRGNFPDRFSGHQFPNYSSELNVNALLLGDSALYLCASSPPFGRGGNEQYFGPGTRLTVT.